The 7 T cell receptor beta chains below all came from one sample that was sequenced in a study of identifying expanded T cells in peripheral blood. Profiled with immunoSEQ multiplex PCR; TCRdb holds only in-frame clones, not every one. The sample lists tens of thousands of clones, 85% occurring once. Sequencing used blood. The receptors come from a person aged 18 to 69 in good health.

The chain couples TRBV5-5 to TRBJ2-5; D perhaps matches TRBD2 (6 bases). The ends were cut back, 3 bases at V and 1 base at J, with 13 bases in the middle. The CDR3 runs to 15 residues. CDR1 is SGHKS, CDR2 YYEKEE, per germline (reference sequence). Here the CDR3 reads CASSSRVGGQETQYF. Here the CDR3 DNA reads TGTGCCAGCAGCTCCAGGGTCGGGGGCCAAGAGACCCAGTACTTC.

The rearrangement uses TRBV27 and TRBJ1-1; a possible D gene is TRBD1 (5 bases). Trimming left V 1 base short and J 6 bases short, with 12 bases between. From germline, CDR1 is MNHEY and CDR2 SMNVEV (reference sequence). The CDR3 is 14 residues long. CDR3 DNA: TGTGCCAGCAGTTTATGGGGCGGGTTGGCTGAAGCTTTCTTT. Residues: CASSLWGGLAEAFF.

The chain combines TRBV28 with TRBJ2-2; D perhaps matches TRBD1 (6 bases). Trimming removed 6 bases at V and 4 bases at J, with 12 bases between. CDR1 MDHEN and CDR2 SYDVKM come from the germline V gene. There are 14 residues in the CDR3. The CDR3 spells CASRTTGTTGELFF. The CDR3, as DNA: TGTGCCAGCAGAACAACAGGGACCACCGGGGAGCTGTTTTTT. The entire variable domain, with the rest obtained from reference TRBV28 and TRBJ2-2, is as follows: DVKVTQSSRYLVKRTGEKVFLECVQDMDHENMFWYRQDPGLGLRLIYFSYDVKMKEKGDIPEGYSVSREKKERFSLILESASTNQTSMYLCASRTTGTTGELFFGEGSRLTVL.

This chain joins TRBV5-5 and TRBJ1-2; D gene uncertain. Germline loops: CDR1 SGHKS, CDR2 YYEKEE (reference sequence). Trimming left V 0 bases short and J 4 bases short, with 13 bases between. This CDR3 spans 15 amino acids. The CDR3 region has the DNA TGTGCCAGCAGCTTGGACGGAAGGGCTGGCTATGGCTACACCTTC. Its translation: CASSLDGRAGYGYTF.

V gene TRBV27 combines with J gene TRBJ1-2; TRBD1 aligns across 8 bases. The CDR3 consists of 14 residues. The V segment lost 8 bases and the J segment 2 bases; nucleotides outside the gene matches: 7. Germline values: CDR1 MNHEY, CDR2 SMNVEV (reference sequence). Here the CDR3 reads CASRSGQGNYGYTF. CDR3 DNA: TGTGCCAGCCGTTCCGGACAGGGCAACTATGGCTACACCTTC.

The chain couples TRBV11-3 to TRBJ2-5; the match to TRBD2 covers 7 bases. V was pared by 3 bases and J by 4 bases, with 11 bases of the junction left unmatched. The CDR3 runs to 16 residues. In germline, CDR1 is SGHNT, CDR2 YENEEA. CDR3 amino acids: CASSFDGGGLRETQYF. In DNA, the CDR3 is TGTGCCAGCAGCTTTGACGGCGGGGGATTACGAGAGACCCAGTACTTC.

This chain uses TRBV6-5 with TRBJ1-1, with D perhaps matching TRBD1 (6 bases). Trimming cost V 0 bases and J 7 bases, with 9 bases left between them. Germline values: CDR1 MNHEY, CDR2 SVGAGI. This CDR3 has 13 residues. CDR3 sequence: CASSYSRGFEAFF. The CDR3 nucleotides are TGTGCCAGCAGTTACTCGAGGGGGTTTGAAGCTTTCTTT.